A single sample gave rise to the 13 T cell receptor beta chains below, sequenced in a study of radiotherapy plus CTLA-4 blockade in lung cancer. Produced via immunoSEQ multiplex PCR; TCRdb's table is partial and in-frame only. The repertoire holds about 76,000 clones, with about four fifths as singletons. This sample comprised peripheral blood, obtained from a patient treated with radiotherapy plus ipilimumab. The source is a human donor with non-small cell lung cancer who had stable disease on radiotherapy plus ipilimumab.

The chain is built from TRBV7-2 and TRBJ2-7, with D unresolved. This CDR3 is 15 amino acids long. Trimming removed 5 bases from V and 2 bases from J, with 16 bases in between. Looked up from germline, CDR1 is SGHTA and CDR2 is FQGNSA. The CDR3 nucleotides are TGTGCCAGCAGCCCCAACCCGGGCTCCACCTACGAGCAGTACTTC. Its translation is CASSPNPGSTYEQYF.

V usage is TRBV7-9 and J usage is TRBJ1-3; D ambiguous. V was shortened by 9 bases and J by 7 bases, with 16 bases between the two germline ends. Germline CDR1 is SEHNR and CDR2 is FQNEAQ (reference sequence). There are 13 residues in the CDR3. CDR3 nucleotides: TGTGCCAGTTCAAGCGGCCCCTTCAACACCATATATTTT. Translating gives CASSSGPFNTIYF.

This rearrangement joins TRBV4-1 to TRBJ1-5; no definite D call. From germline, CDR1 is MGHRA and CDR2 YSYEKL. Trimming stripped 0 bases from V and 4 bases from J, with 4 bases between. The CDR3 loop spans 13 amino acids. As DNA, the CDR3 is TGCGCCAGCAGCCAAGATTGGAATCAGCCCCAGCATTTT. Its protein is CASSQDWNQPQHF.

This clone showed up just once. This chain links TRBV5-4 with TRBJ2-2; 10 nucleotides align to TRBD2. This CDR3 region has 20 residues. V lost 0 bases and J lost 0; bases outside the gene matches: 11. CDR1 and CDR2 (germline): SGHNT, YYREEE (reference sequence). The CDR3 reads CASSLEGGAGGRTNTGELFF. The CDR3, as DNA: TGTGCCAGCAGCTTGGAGGGTGGAGCGGGGGGGCGAACGAACACCGGGGAGCTGTTTTTT. The variable domain in full, completed from reference TRBV5-4 and TRBJ2-2, reads ETGVTQSPTHLIKTRGQQVTLRCSSQSGHNTVSWYQQALGQGPQFIFQYYREEENGRGNFPPRFSGLQFPNYSSELNVNALELDDSALYLCASSLEGGAGGRTNTGELFFGEGSRLTVL.

This chain links TRBV28 with TRBJ2-5; D tentatively fits TRBD1 or TRBD2 (6 bases each). The V gene's germline CDR1 is MDHEN and CDR2 SYDVKM. Trimming removed 5 bases at V and 5 bases at J, with 21 bases between. The CDR3 length is 16 residues. The CDR3 sequence: CASSRAGRRRGETQYF. The CDR3 bases are TGTGCCAGCAGTCGCGCTGGGAGGCGGAGGGGGGAGACCCAGTACTTC.

CDR3 sequence reads: CASSPMGPRGQETQYF. The CDR3 nucleotides read TGTGCCAGCAGCCCCATGGGTCCTAGGGGCCAAGAGACCCAGTACTTC. The chain carries TRBV14 and TRBJ2-5; a weak D match, TRBD1 (5 bases). Trimming removed 4 bases at V and 1 base at J, with 16 bases between. This CDR3 comprises 16 residues. Germline lookup yields CDR1 SGHDN and CDR2 FVKESK.

This clone was seen only once. V and J are TRBV5-4 and TRBJ2-7; 8 bases fit TRBD1. This CDR3 has 14 residues. The V segment lost 2 bases and the J segment 3 bases; nucleotides outside the gene matches: 4. Germline values: CDR1 SGHNT, CDR2 YYREEE (reference sequence). The CDR3 DNA reads as TGTGCCAGCAGCTTCAGGGGGCCCCTCTACGAGCAGTACTTC. Residues: CASSFRGPLYEQYF.

The CDR3 reads CATSRVWPYEQYF. The CDR3 region has the DNA TGTGCCACCAGCAGAGTGTGGCCTTACGAGCAGTACTTC. This chain links TRBV15 with TRBJ2-7; no firm D call. Trimming left V 1 base short and J 4 bases short, with 8 bases between. The CDR3 runs 13 residues. Germline V lookup: CDR1 LNHNV, CDR2 YYDKDF (reference sequence).

The rearrangement joins TRBV5-1 to TRBJ2-5; 8 bases agree with TRBD2. V shed 6 bases, J shed 4 bases, and the junction held 11 bases outside the gene matches. Germline values: CDR1 SGHRS, CDR2 YFSETQ. CDR3 length equals 15 residues. CDR3 sequence: CASTEGGGPGETQYF. In nucleotides, the CDR3 is TGCGCCAGCACGGAAGGCGGGGGGCCGGGAGAGACCCAGTACTTC.

In nucleotides, the CDR3 is TGTGCCAGCAGCTTAAGACTAGCGGCCAACCCTCGCACAGATACGCAGTATTTT. Its protein is CASSLRLAANPRTDTQYF. The J gene is TRBJ2-3, the V gene TRBV11-1, with 9 nucleotides matching TRBD2. The germline gives CDR1 SGHAT, CDR2 FQDESV (reference sequence). V was pared by 2 bases and J by 1 base, with 10 bases of the junction left unmatched. This CDR3 is built from 18 residues.

The chain links TRBV15 to TRBJ2-5, with 9 bases identical to TRBD1. Per the germline V gene, CDR1 is LNHNV and CDR2 is YYDKDF (reference sequence). The CDR3 is made up of 16 amino acids. The junction had 10 bases not matched to a gene; V was cut back by 3 bases and J by 5 bases. The CDR3 protein is CATSSPGTGSRETQYF. CDR3 nucleotides: TGTGCCACCAGCAGCCCCGGGACAGGGAGCCGGGAGACCCAGTACTTC.

This clone appeared once. The chain combines TRBV28 with TRBJ1-4; the match to TRBD1 covers 12 bases. The germline CDR1 and CDR2 sequences are MDHEN and SYDVKM. The CDR3 has 15 amino acids. V dropped 5 bases and J dropped 8; count of bases not matched to a gene: 6. In DNA, the CDR3 is TGTGCCAGCAGTACCCCGGGGACAGGGGGCGAAAAACTGTTTTTT. This codes for CASSTPGTGGEKLFF.

The chain links TRBV19 to TRBJ2-1, with D possibly being TRBD2 (6 bases). V lost 5 bases to trimming and J lost 4 bases, with 18 bases between them. Germline V CDR1 and CDR2: LNHDA, SQIVND (reference sequence). The CDR3 is made up of 16 amino acids. CDR3 coding DNA: TGTGCCAGTAGTCTCGGAGGCGGGACCTCTTACAATGAGCAGTTCTTC. This gives the protein CASSLGGGTSYNEQFF.